This is a list of T cell receptor beta chains from one sample in a study of shared clonotypes between healthy human individuals. Produced via immunoSEQ multiplex PCR; TCRdb's table is partial and in-frame only. Of a few million clones in the sample, less than 95% are singletons; the top ten hold 0.3% to 0.4%. The specimen was naive CD4+ T cells from PBMCs. The receptor set was obtained from a man between 18 and 35 years old in good health. Some clones in this sample may be carry-over from other donors' samples. The CDR3 runs from the conserved cysteine through the conserved F or W. The D gene is left open where the match is weak. Rows give clone size only sometimes, using once, few, many, or a class for an expanded clone.

J,D,size,V,CDR3,DNA
TRBJ2-1,TRBD1,-,TRBV5-1,CASSLDGDRYNEQFF,TGCGCCAGCAGCTTGGATGGGGACAGGTACAATGAGCAGTTCTTC
TRBJ2-3,-,-,TRBV28,CASSPARSDTQYF,TGTGCCAGCAGTCCCGCGAGATCAGATACGCAGTATTTT
TRBJ1-5,TRBD1,-,TRBV19,CASVGQGSGQPQHF,TGTGCCAGTGTCGGACAGGGGTCGGGTCAGCCCCAGCATTTT
TRBJ1-3,-,-,TRBV13,CASSSTGFFSGNTIYF,TGTGCCAGCAGTTCGACGGGTTTCTTCTCTGGAAACACCATATATTTT
TRBJ1-1,TRBD1,-,TRBV14,CASSLAWWGQNMNTEAFF,TGTGCCAGCAGCCTCGCGTGGTGGGGACAGAATATGAACACTGAAGCTTTCTTT
TRBJ2-7,TRBD2,-,TRBV5-4,CASSLGATSAPGEQYF,TGTGCCAGCAGCTTGGGGGCCACTAGCGCGCCGGGGGAGCAGTACTTC
TRBJ1-5,TRBD1,-,TRBV28,CASSLARQGAYSNQPQHF,TGTGCCAGCAGTTTGGCCCGACAGGGGGCTTATAGCAATCAGCCCCAGCATTTT
TRBJ2-7,-,few,TRBV6-1,CASSEPGGTSSYEQYF,TGTGCCAGCAGTGAACCCGGGGGAACAAGCTCCTACGAGCAGTACTTC
TRBJ1-2,-,once,TRBV28,CASGEPSNYGYTF,TGTGCCTCGGGGGAGCCCTCTAACTATGGCTACACCTTC
TRBJ1-1,TRBD1,-,TRBV6-5,CASSPGTANTEAFF,TGTGCCAGCAGTCCGGGGACAGCAAACACTGAAGCTTTCTTT
TRBJ2-7,-,-,TRBV2,CASNTGIYEQYF,TGTGCCAGCAACACAGGGATCTACGAGCAGTACTTC
TRBJ1-2,-,-,TRBV20-1,CSVGGWYGYTF,TGCAGTGTCGGCGGCTGGTATGGCTACACCTTC
TRBJ2-2,-,-,TRBV5-4,CASSFRGGTFSGELFF,TGTGCCAGCAGCTTCCGCGGCGGGACTTTTTCCGGGGAGCTGTTTTTT
TRBJ1-1,-,few,TRBV25-1,CASTGHRGTEAFF,TGTGCCAGCACGGGACATAGGGGGACTGAAGCTTTCTTT
TRBJ1-2,-,-,TRBV28,CASTSAAVRGGWSYGYTF,TGTGCCAGCACAAGCGCCGCGGTCAGGGGCGGTTGGAGCTATGGCTACACCTTC
TRBJ2-7,TRBD2,-,TRBV5-1,CASSPGTSGRDEQYF,TGCGCCAGCAGCCCTGGGACTAGCGGGCGGGACGAGCAGTACTTC
TRBJ2-2,TRBD1,-,TRBV7-9,CASSPSAGTGNTGELFF,TGTGCCAGCAGCCCGTCTGCCGGGACAGGGAACACCGGGGAGCTGTTTTTT
TRBJ1-2,-,-,TRBV5-1,CASSLEGTYYGYTF,TGCGCCAGCAGCTTGGAAGGCACTTACTATGGCTACACCTTC
TRBJ1-2,-,-,TRBV9,CASSVGGNFYGYTF,TGTGCCAGCAGCGTAGGTGGGAACTTCTATGGCTACACCTTC
TRBJ2-1,-,-,TRBV5-1,CASSRTTDIYNEQFF,TGCGCCAGCAGCCGCACTACGGACATTTACAATGAGCAGTTCTTC
TRBJ1-4,TRBD1,-,TRBV7-9,CASSGLRDRGSEKLFF,TGTGCCAGCAGCGGACTACGGGACAGGGGTAGTGAAAAACTGTTTTTT
TRBJ2-1,TRBD1,-,TRBV5-1,CASSFGTELYNEQFF,TGCGCCAGCAGCTTTGGGACAGAACTTTACAATGAGCAGTTCTTC
TRBJ1-1,-,-,TRBV9,CASSVFSFPSISGDVNTEAFF,TGTGCCAGCAGCGTATTTTCGTTTCCATCGATTTCCGGAGATGTGAACACTGAAGCTTTCTTT
TRBJ1-3,TRBD1,-,TRBV11-2,CASRQGATGNTIYF,TGTGCCAGCAGACAGGGGGCGACCGGAAACACCATATATTTT
TRBJ2-3,TRBD1,once,TRBV28,CASSLLTGVDGPDTQYF,TGTGCCAGCAGTTTATTGACAGGGGTAGACGGGCCAGATACGCAGTATTTT
TRBJ2-3,-,-,TRBV5-6,CASSLTPGTDTQYF,TGTGCCAGCAGCTTGACTCCAGGCACAGATACGCAGTATTTT
TRBJ2-7,TRBD2,-,TRBV19,CASRRTMGRGATYEQYF,TGTGCCAGTAGGAGAACCATGGGGAGGGGCGCAACCTACGAGCAGTACTTC
TRBJ2-3,TRBD1,-,TRBV5-4,CASSPGQGRADTQYF,TGTGCCAGCAGCCCGGGACAGGGGAGGGCGGATACGCAGTATTTT
TRBJ1-4,-,-,TRBV9,CASSSRRDIREKLFF,TGTGCCAGCAGCTCCCGCCGGGACATAAGGGAAAAACTGTTTTTT
TRBJ2-7,TRBD1,-,TRBV6-1,CASRSLTGQGNEQYF,TGTGCCAGCCGTTCTCTGACGGGACAGGGAAACGAGCAGTACTTC
TRBJ2-5,TRBD2,-,TRBV5-4,CASSRRMGEGETQYF,TGTGCCAGCAGCCGACGGATGGGGGAGGGGGAGACCCAGTACTTC
TRBJ2-5,TRBD2,-,TRBV28,CASFTSGSRETQYF,TGTGCCAGTTTTACTAGCGGGAGCCGGGAGACCCAGTACTTC
TRBJ1-1,-,-,TRBV9,CASSVGGVSVNTEAFF,TGTGCCAGCAGCGTAGGGGGGGTGAGCGTGAACACTGAAGCTTTCTTT
TRBJ2-5,-,-,TRBV10-2,CASSYGGLETQYF,TGCGCCAGCTCATATGGGGGGCTAGAGACCCAGTACTTC